The next 21 T cell receptor beta chains were all read from a single sample in a study of PD-1 blockade in classical Hodgkin lymphoma. Some clones are missing from TCRdb's copy, which holds only in-frame ones; the method was immunoSEQ multiplex PCR. The sample consists of over 9,500 clones, roughly 80% of them appearing once. As to time point: cycle 4 day 1 (C4D1), after less than seven weeks of nivolumab. The patients all showed relapse after autologous stem cell transplantation, while their brentuximab vedotin exposure varied. The source material was peripheral blood mononuclear cells (PBMCs), sampled before the fourth cycle of nivolumab. The receptor source for this set is a human donor with classical Hodgkin lymphoma.

The chain joins TRBV6-5 to TRBJ1-2; D gene uncertain. This CDR3 spans 16 amino acids. Trimming removed 4 bases at V and 4 bases at J, with 19 bases between. Germline V gene sequence: CDR1 MNHEY, CDR2 SVGAGI. The CDR3 protein is CASSSCKCRKTYGYTF. In DNA, the CDR3 is TGTGCCAGCAGTTCATGTAAATGTAGAAAGACCTATGGCTACACCTTC.

This clone was seen a few times. The chain couples TRBV27 to TRBJ2-1; 12 bases line up with TRBD2. The V gene's germline CDR1 is MNHEY and CDR2 SMNVEV (reference sequence). J lost 6 bases, V lost 5 bases, and 14 bases had no gene match. The CDR3 spans 18 residues. The DNA of the CDR3 is TGTGCCAGCAGTCCGGGACTAGCGGGCCCCCTCCCTGGCAATGAGCAGTTCTTC. Residues: CASSPGLAGPLPGNEQFF.

CDR3 in amino acids: CASSEASGGAYNEQFF. For the CDR3, the DNA is TGTGCCAGCAGTGAAGCAAGTGGGGGTGCCTACAATGAGCAGTTCTTC. This rearrangement joins TRBV6-1 to TRBJ2-1; D tentatively reads TRBD1 or TRBD2 (5 bases each). This CDR3 spans 16 amino acids. V lost 0 bases, J lost 2 bases, and 11 bases lay in between. Germline V lookup: CDR1 MNHNS, CDR2 SASEGT.

CDR3 nucleotide sequence: TGTGCCAGCACGGAACAGGGAGCTGGCCTGGGGGCTGAAGCTTTCTTT. Protein: CASTEQGAGLGAEAFF. The chain links TRBV7-8 to TRBJ1-1; TRBD1 might be the D (6 bases). The germline gives CDR1 SGHVS, CDR2 FQNEAQ. V lost 7 bases and J 6 bases, leaving 24 bases between the germline ends. The CDR3 contains 16 residues.

The CDR3, as DNA: TGTGCCAGCAGCCGAGGCGGTGGCACCGGGGAGCTGTTTTTT. The encoded protein is CASSRGGGTGELFF. V gene TRBV7-6 combines with J gene TRBJ2-2; D gene unclear. V dropped 5 bases and J dropped 4 bases, with 11 bases sitting between them. The CDR3 extends over 14 amino acids. The V gene's germline CDR1 is SGHVS and CDR2 FNYEAQ.

This chain joins TRBV23-1 and TRBJ2-3, with D tentatively TRBD2 (7 bases). TRBV23-1 is assigned to the ORF class and has an uncertain function. The CDR3 length is 13 residues. V gave up 9 bases and J gave up 6 bases, with 16 bases separating them. CDR3 region: CARPGGRLDTQYF. The CDR3 DNA sequence: TGCGCCAGGCCGGGGGGCCGCTTGGATACGCAGTATTTT.

The J gene is TRBJ2-2, the V gene TRBV28; no firm D call. The CDR3 has 15 amino acids. Germline CDR1 reads MDHEN; CDR2 reads SYDVKM. The V end was cut by 3 bases, the J end by 0 bases, with 8 bases between. The CDR3 loop reads CASSFLGSNTGELFF. In nucleotides, the CDR3 is TGTGCCAGCAGTTTCCTAGGCTCGAACACCGGGGAGCTGTTTTTT.

The chain uses TRBV15 and TRBJ1-2; TRBD1 aligns across 7 bases. The V gene end was trimmed by 8 bases and the J gene end by 0 bases; junction bases not matched to a gene: 3. The CDR3 runs 13 residues. CDR1 and CDR2 (germline): LNHNV, YYDKDF (reference sequence). The CDR3 protein is CATYGTANYGYTF. CDR3 nucleotides: TGTGCCACCTATGGGACAGCTAACTATGGCTACACCTTC.

J is TRBJ2-3 and V is TRBV7-9; D remains unclear. With 1 base removed from V and 4 bases from J, the gap between germline ends came to 6 bases. Germline CDR1 SEHNR, CDR2 FQNEAQ (reference sequence). The CDR3 covers 13 residues. The CDR3 region is CASSLGRADTQYF. For the CDR3, the DNA is TGTGCCAGCAGCTTAGGTCGGGCAGATACGCAGTATTTT. Drawing the rest from reference TRBV7-9 and TRBJ2-3, the complete variable domain is DTGVSQNPRHKITKRGQNVTFRCDPISEHNRLYWYRQTLGQGPEFLTYFQNEAQLEKSRLLSDRFSAERPKGSFSTLEIQRTEQGDSAMYLCASSLGRADTQYFGPGTRLTVL.

The chain joins TRBV12-5 to TRBJ2-1; perhaps TRBD2 as D (6 bases). Germline V gene lookup returns CDR1 LGHNT and CDR2 FRNRAP. This CDR3 is 14 amino acids long. Trimming shortened V by 1 base and J by 9 bases, and 13 bases separated the two germline ends. The CDR3 protein is CASGLAPRGGEQFF. The DNA of the CDR3 is TGTGCTAGTGGTTTGGCCCCTAGGGGAGGTGAGCAGTTCTTC.

The chain is built from TRBV10-3 and TRBJ1-3; D might be TRBD1 (5 bases). Trimming took off 9 bases at V and 0 bases at J, with 9 bases between the two ends. Germline V gene data show CDR1 as ENHRY and CDR2 as SYGVKD. The CDR3 extends over 13 amino acids. CDR3 loop: CAIEGSSGNTIYF. The CDR3 DNA reads as TGTGCCATAGAGGGGAGCTCTGGAAACACCATATATTTT.

V gene TRBV18 combines with J gene TRBJ1-2, with unresolved D. Trimming cost V 1 base and J 5 bases, with 5 bases left between them. CDR3 length: 12 residues. The germline CDR1 and CDR2 sequences are KGHSH and LQKENI. The CDR3: CASSPRWYGYTF. The CDR3 DNA sequence: TGTGCCAGCTCACCACGGTGGTATGGCTACACCTTC.

The chain uses TRBV28 and TRBJ2-1; TRBD2 might be the D (5 bases). The germline V and J ends were trimmed by 5 bases and 4 bases, with 12 bases remaining between them. Germline CDR1 and CDR2: MDHEN and SYDVKM. This CDR3 region has 14 residues. The CDR3 here is CASSEIREYNEQFF. The CDR3 DNA reads TGTGCCAGCAGTGAAATTCGGGAATACAATGAGCAGTTCTTC.

The gene calls are TRBV5-1 and TRBJ2-3, with D possibly being TRBD1 (5 bases). Germline V CDR1 and CDR2: SGHRS, YFSETQ. V was cut by 0 bases and J by 0 bases, with 11 bases left in between. The CDR3 contains 16 residues. The CDR3 is CASSLASGFSTDTQYF. The CDR3, as DNA: TGCGCCAGCAGCTTGGCCTCAGGGTTCAGCACAGATACGCAGTATTTT.

The gene calls are TRBV30 and TRBJ2-5; possible D gene TRBD1, 5 bases. Per germline, CDR1 GTSNPN and CDR2 SVGIG (reference sequence). Trimming took off 0 bases at V and 3 bases at J, with 17 bases between the two ends. This CDR3 has 16 residues. Here the CDR3 reads CAWSVKGWGEEETQYF. The CDR3 nucleotides are TGTGCCTGGAGTGTAAAGGGGTGGGGTGAGGAAGAGACCCAGTACTTC.

This clone was counted between two and nine times. The chain is built from TRBV5-4 and TRBJ2-1; no definite D call. This CDR3 has 12 residues. In germline, CDR1 is SGHNT, CDR2 YYREEE (reference sequence). Trimming took off 0 bases at V and 3 bases at J, with 1 base between the two ends. The CDR3 bases are TGTGCCAGCAGCTTGGACTACAATGAGCAGTTCTTC. It codes for CASSLDYNEQFF.

The rearrangement uses TRBV6-5 and TRBJ2-5; D is perhaps TRBD1 (5 bases). Germline CDR1 reads MNHEY; CDR2 reads SVGAGI. The CDR3 runs to 13 residues. Deletions cut 2 bases from V and 5 bases from J, with 9 bases between. The DNA for the CDR3 is TGTGCCAGCAGTTACAGGGGTGGGGAGACCCAGTACTTC. Translated: CASSYRGGETQYF.

This chain uses TRBV19 with TRBJ2-7, with D uncertain. Germline V CDR1 and CDR2: LNHDA, SQIVND (reference sequence). Trimming took off 4 bases at V and 0 bases at J, with 13 bases between the two ends. The CDR3 totals 15 residues. The CDR3 DNA is TGTGCCAGTAGTAGGTTCGGCGTAGACTCCTACGAGCAGTACTTC. Amino acid sequence: CASSRFGVDSYEQYF.

V gene TRBV30 combines with J gene TRBJ2-1, with 8 bases identical to TRBD2. V gave up 3 bases and J gave up 8 bases; unmatched junction bases: 3. The CDR3 consists of 12 residues. Germline CDR1 GTSNPN, CDR2 SVGIG (reference sequence). The CDR3 DNA sequence: TGTGCCTGGAGGGGACTAGATCATGAGCAGTTCTTC. Translating gives CAWRGLDHEQFF. Full variable domain (rest looked up from reference TRBV30 and TRBJ2-1): SQTIHQWPATLVQPVGSPLSLECTVEGTSNPNLYWYRQAAGRGLQLLFYSVGIGQISSEVPQNLSASRPQDRQFILSSKKLLLSDSGFYLCAWRGLDHEQFFGPGTRLTVL.

Turning to this clone: The conserved phenylalanine or tryptophan normally closing the CDR3 is absent here, so this likely arose from a read error. Because the CDR3's place on the DNA is in doubt, the DNA is left out and the CDR3 is given as listed by TCRdb. This chain uses TRBV7-7 with TRBJ1-2. Ends included, the CDR3 has 11 residues. Germline V gene lookup returns CDR1 SSHAT and CDR2 FNYEAQ (reference sequence). The CDR3 loop reads CASSQNWWLHL.

V gene TRBV6-5 combines with J gene TRBJ1-2; D is ambiguous. CDR1 and CDR2 from the germline V gene are MNHEY and SVGAGI. The CDR3 runs 13 residues. V was pared by 0 bases and J by 2 bases, with 4 bases between. CDR3 sequence reads: CASSYSKNYGYTF. As DNA, the CDR3 is TGTGCCAGCAGTTACTCCAAAAACTATGGCTACACCTTC.